The entry that follows covers one T cell receptor (beta chain) sequence. TCRdb's copy holds only in-frame clones and misses some; the assay was immunoSEQ multiplex PCR. This table holds about 300,000 clones, 86% found once. The CDR3 is 13 residues long. CDR1 is SGHKS, CDR2 YYEKEE, per germline (reference sequence). Trimming took 5 bases from V and 11 from J, leaving 17 bases between them. Assignments of participants to cohorts depended upon their own reported clinical history. The source of the sample is a study of blood T cell repertoires in COVID-19. The chain uses TRBV5-5 and TRBJ1-5; no clear D gene. The TCR originated in a man in his thirties or forties who had recovered from COVID-19. Material for sequencing was PBMCs or T cells enriched from blood (not recorded which). The CDR3 DNA is TGTGCCAGCAGTCTCTACCCGGAGCCAGCCCAGCATTTT. It codes for CASSLYPEPAQHF. Combining the CDR3 with reference TRBV5-5 and TRBJ1-5 gives the whole variable domain DAGVTQSPTHLIKTRGQQVTLRCSPISGHKSVSWYQQVLGQGPQFIFQYYEKEERGRGNFPDRFSARQFPNYSSELNVNALLLGDSALYLCASSLYPEPAQHFGDGTRLSIL.